These T cell receptor beta chains were read from a single sample in a study of metastatic and nonmetastatic thyroid tumors. TCRdb reassembled clones from the PCR reads with MiXCR. The data hold 20,000 or so clones, with 10% to 12% observed a single time. Sequenced input: blood. Receptor source: a female donor with papillary thyroid cancer or a benign thyroid nodule (not recorded which). Some clones in this sample may be carry-over from other donors' samples. Each CDR3 is given with its conserved first and last residue. A D gene is named only where the DNA matches it firmly. Expanded clones are given a class, and other clones once, few, many or no size at all.

d_call,v_call,clone_size,j_call,cdr3_aa,cdr3_nt
TRBD2,TRBV27,many,TRBJ2-5,CASSLQPLKREGKETQYF,TGTGCCAGCAGTTTACAGCCACTCAAGCGGGAGGGAAAGGAGACCCAGTACTTC
TRBD2,TRBV4-2,NA,TRBJ2-3,CASSPLAGGNTDTQYF,TGTGCCAGCAGCCCACTAGCGGGCGGAAACACAGATACGCAGTATTTT
NA,TRBV20-1,many,TRBJ2-7,CSAREGREMNEQYF,TGCAGTGCTAGAGAAGGACGGGAGATGAACGAGCAGTACTTC
TRBD1,TRBV5-1,many,TRBJ2-2,CASSSDRGYTGELFF,TGCGCCAGCAGCTCGGACAGGGGGTATACCGGGGAGCTGTTTTTT
NA,TRBV6-1,many,TRBJ1-5,CASSDRWVQPQHF,TGTGCCAGCAGTGACCGGTGGGTTCAGCCCCAGCATTTT
NA,TRBV6-1,many,TRBJ2-5,CASSEWPAGETQYF,TGTGCCAGCAGCGAATGGCCAGCGGGAGAGACCCAGTACTTC
NA,TRBV7-2,many,TRBJ2-5,CASSLEPAQETQYF,TGTGCCAGCAGCTTAGAACCCGCCCAAGAGACCCAGTACTTC
TRBD1,TRBV19,NA,TRBJ1-1,CASSPSGGVYSNTEAFF,TGTGCCAGTAGCCCCTCAGGGGGGGTTTATAGTAACACTGAAGCTTTCTTT
NA,TRBV6-1,medium-sized,TRBJ2-7,CASEGTPGEQYF,TGTGCCAGCGAAGGGACTCCAGGCGAGCAGTACTTC
NA,TRBV20-1,many,TRBJ2-1,CSAGRLVDEQFF,TGCAGTGCCGGAAGACTAGTTGATGAGCAGTTCTTC
TRBD2,TRBV20-1,many,TRBJ2-1,CSARDLGTSDEQFF,TGCAGTGCTAGAGATCTTGGGACTAGCGATGAGCAGTTCTTC
TRBD1,TRBV20-1,many,TRBJ1-1,CSATGTGIYAFF,TGCAGTGCTACCGGGACAGGGATTTACGCTTTCTTT
NA,TRBV4-3,many,TRBJ1-5,CASSQDPGQPQHF,TGCGCCAGCAGCCAAGATCCGGGCCAGCCCCAGCATTTT
NA,TRBV28,few,TRBJ2-7,CASSFTRDFFRYEQYF,TGTGCCAGCAGTTTCACAAGGGACTTTTTTCGATACGAGCAGTACTTC
TRBD1,TRBV30,many,TRBJ1-2,CAWGEWGQGAKGYTF,TGTGCCTGGGGTGAATGGGGACAGGGGGCGAAAGGCTACACCTTC
TRBD2,TRBV6-4,few,TRBJ2-7,CASSDSERTSGSYEQYF,TGTGCCAGCAGTGACTCAGAAAGGACTAGCGGTTCCTACGAGCAGTACTTC
NA,TRBV9,many,TRBJ1-2,CASRRSGGGADGYTF,TGTGCCAGCAGGAGATCGGGGGGAGGGGCTGACGGCTACACCTTC
TRBD2,TRBV6-2/TRBV6-3,NA,TRBJ2-1,CASNPLGLTSGKHNEQFF,TGTGCCAGCAATCCCCTCGGGTTGACTAGCGGGAAACACAATGAGCAGTTCTTC
NA,TRBV3-1,many,TRBJ2-2,CASRPRGNTGELFF,TGTGCCAGCAGGCCTAGAGGGAACACTGGGGAGCTGTTTTTT
NA,TRBV20-1,many,TRBJ2-3,CSASGLSRGGTDTQYF,TGCAGTGCTTCGGGACTCTCAAGGGGCGGCACAGATACGCAGTATTTT
NA,TRBV27,medium-sized,TRBJ2-7,CASSLGRSYEQYF,TGTGCCAGCAGTTTAGGGCGGTCCTACGAGCAGTACTTC
TRBD2,TRBV11-2,many,TRBJ2-1,CASSDLAGGSNEQFF,TGTGCCAGCAGCGATCTAGCGGGGGGAAGCAATGAGCAGTTCTTC
NA,TRBV2,many,TRBJ2-7,CASNHPPDEQYF,TGTGCCAGCAATCACCCCCCCGACGAGCAGTACTTC
NA,TRBV20-1,many,TRBJ1-6,CSARGTGSESSPLHF,TGCAGTGCTAGAGGTACAGGGTCGGAAAGTTCACCCCTCCACTTT
TRBD1,TRBV5-6,many,TRBJ2-1,CASSLDLTGLLYNEQFF,TGTGCCAGCAGCTTGGATTTGACAGGGCTCCTTTACAATGAGCAGTTCTTC
NA,TRBV11-3,many,TRBJ2-7,CASSFGRNYEQYF,TGTGCCAGCAGCTTCGGACGCAACTACGAGCAGTACTTC
TRBD2,TRBV12-3/TRBV12-4,NA,TRBJ2-3,CASSFLLAGTDTQYF,TGTGCCAGCAGTTTTTTACTAGCGGGAACGGATACGCAGTATTTT
NA,TRBV6-2/TRBV6-3,many,TRBJ1-5,CASSRGNNQPQHF,TGTGCCAGCAGTAGGGGCAACAATCAGCCCCAGCATTTT
NA,TRBV11-2,many,TRBJ2-2,CASSLIWGSGELFF,TGTGCCAGCAGCTTGATCTGGGGTTCCGGGGAGCTGTTTTTT
TRBD1,TRBV5-4,few,TRBJ2-7,CASSSQGLSSYEQYF,TGTGCCAGCAGTTCACAGGGGCTGAGCTCCTACGAGCAGTACTTC
NA,TRBV20-1,many,TRBJ1-6,CSARTSANSPLHF,TGCAGTGCTCGGACGTCTGCTAATTCACCCCTCCACTTT
NA,TRBV19,NA,TRBJ1-1,CASKEGSLGTEAFF,TGTGCCAGTAAGGAGGGAAGCCTCGGCACTGAAGCTTTCTTT
TRBD2,TRBV10-2,many,TRBJ2-7,CASSEVRAGGREQYF,TGCGCCAGCAGTGAGGTACGCGCGGGAGGTCGCGAGCAGTACTTC
NA,TRBV20-1,many,TRBJ1-5,CSARETDNQPQHF,TGCAGTGCTAGGGAGACAGACAATCAGCCCCAGCATTTT
TRBD2,TRBV20-1,many,TRBJ2-1,CSASIRGRASHDEQFF,TGCAGTGCTAGCATTCGCGGGAGGGCCAGTCACGATGAGCAGTTCTTC
NA,TRBV11-1,many,TRBJ1-3,CASSTKTGALSSGNTIYF,TGTGCCAGCAGCACCAAGACAGGCGCACTATCCTCTGGAAACACCATATATTTT
NA,TRBV6-1,NA,TRBJ1-1,CTSTPTGGTEAFF,TGTACCAGCACCCCCACGGGCGGGACTGAAGCTTTCTTT
NA,TRBV19,many,TRBJ2-3,CASNQVSTDTQYF,TGTGCCAGTAATCAGGTTTCCACAGATACGCAGTATTTT
NA,TRBV10-3,many,TRBJ2-3,CAISDPWGGQFTDTQYF,TGTGCCATCAGTGACCCTTGGGGAGGACAGTTCACAGATACGCAGTATTTT